These T cell receptor beta chains were read from a single sample in a study of STAT5B mutations in CD4+ large granular lymphocyte leukemia. Method: immunoSEQ multiplex PCR; TCRdb's copy keeps in-frame clones and lacks some. Of tens of thousands of clones listed, approximately 75% were seen once; the top ten hold 0.55% to 0.65%. The sequencing sample was made of CD4+ T cells from blood buffy coats. The source of these receptors is a human donor in good health. Both conserved end residues are part of each CDR3. A D gene is named only where the DNA matches it firmly. Size is stated for part of the rows, as once, few or many counts, or as a class when the clone is expanded.

CDR3nt: TGTGCCAGCAGTTTATGGGTGAGGGGGAGATGGGGATCTGAAGCTTTCTTT
CDR3aa: CASSLWVRGRWGSEAFF
abundance: -
v_gene: TRBV28
d_gene: -
j_gene: TRBJ1-1

CDR3nt: TGCAGCGTAGGACAGGGATACTACGAGCAGTACTTC
CDR3aa: CSVGQGYYEQYF
abundance: -
v_gene: TRBV29-1
d_gene: TRBD1
j_gene: TRBJ2-7

CDR3nt: TGTGCCAGCAGCGTAGCTACGGGGGGAAACACCATATATTTT
CDR3aa: CASSVATGGNTIYF
abundance: -
v_gene: TRBV9
d_gene: -
j_gene: TRBJ1-3

CDR3nt: TGTGCCAGCAGTTACTCGGGGGGTTACAATGAGCAGTTCTTC
CDR3aa: CASSYSGGYNEQFF
abundance: -
v_gene: TRBV6-5
d_gene: -
j_gene: TRBJ2-1

CDR3nt: TGTGCCAGCAGCTTAAGATATCACGACACCGGGGAGCTGTTTTTT
CDR3aa: CASSLRYHDTGELFF
abundance: -
v_gene: TRBV7-9
d_gene: -
j_gene: TRBJ2-2

CDR3nt: TGTGCCAGCAGCTTACAGAGCGGGAACTCCTACGAGCAGTACTTC
CDR3aa: CASSLQSGNSYEQYF
abundance: -
v_gene: TRBV7-2
d_gene: TRBD2
j_gene: TRBJ2-7

CDR3nt: TGTGCCAGTACCCCGAGGGGGAGGACTGAAGCTTTCTTT
CDR3aa: CASTPRGRTEAFF
abundance: few
v_gene: TRBV19
d_gene: -
j_gene: TRBJ1-1

CDR3nt: TGTGCCAGCAGTGACCGCCACAGGGGCAATCAGCCCCAGCATTTT
CDR3aa: CASSDRHRGNQPQHF
abundance: few
v_gene: TRBV6-1
d_gene: -
j_gene: TRBJ1-5

CDR3nt: TGTGCCAGCAGCCGGCCTGGGGATGGCTACACCTTC
CDR3aa: CASSRPGDGYTF
abundance: few
v_gene: TRBV5-4
d_gene: -
j_gene: TRBJ1-2

CDR3nt: TGCGCCAGCAGCCAAGACAGGACTAGCGGGGGGCAGAACTTC
CDR3aa: CASSQDRTSGGQNF
abundance: -
v_gene: TRBV4-1
d_gene: TRBD2
j_gene: TRBJ2-5

CDR3nt: TGTGCCAGCAGTTTATCCCAGGGTCGGCAAGAGACCCAGTACTTC
CDR3aa: CASSLSQGRQETQYF
abundance: -
v_gene: TRBV27
d_gene: -
j_gene: TRBJ2-5

CDR3nt: TGTGCCAGCTCACCACAGGACAGCTATCGGGGCTACACCTTC
CDR3aa: CASSPQDSYRGYTF
abundance: -
v_gene: TRBV18
d_gene: -
j_gene: TRBJ1-2

CDR3nt: TGCGCCAGCAGCTTGTCAACCGGGCCCAGTGGGGGAACTGAAGCTTTCTTT
CDR3aa: CASSLSTGPSGGTEAFF
abundance: -
v_gene: TRBV5-1
d_gene: -
j_gene: TRBJ1-1

CDR3nt: TGCGCCAGCAGCTTGGCAAGGGGTGACTATGGCTACACCTTC
CDR3aa: CASSLARGDYGYTF
abundance: -
v_gene: TRBV5-1
d_gene: -
j_gene: TRBJ1-2

CDR3nt: TGTGCCAGCAGTATGGGACAGGACTATGGCTACACCTTC
CDR3aa: CASSMGQDYGYTF
abundance: -
v_gene: TRBV2
d_gene: TRBD1
j_gene: TRBJ1-2

CDR3nt: TGTGCCAGCACCAATCACCGGACAGAGCGAGGGGAGCTGTTTTTT
CDR3aa: CASTNHRTERGELFF
abundance: -
v_gene: TRBV11-3
d_gene: -
j_gene: TRBJ2-2

CDR3nt: TGTGCCAGCAGCAAATCAACAGGTAATCAGCCCCAGCATTTT
CDR3aa: CASSKSTGNQPQHF
abundance: -
v_gene: TRBV7-9
d_gene: -
j_gene: TRBJ1-5

CDR3nt: TGTGCCAGTAGTATCCGCCCGGGAGATACGCAGTATTTT
CDR3aa: CASSIRPGDTQYF
abundance: -
v_gene: TRBV19
d_gene: -
j_gene: TRBJ2-3

CDR3nt: TGTGCCATCAGAAAAGGGGCCGCCGATCCCGGGGAGCTGTTTTTT
CDR3aa: CAIRKGAADPGELFF
abundance: -
v_gene: TRBV10-3
d_gene: -
j_gene: TRBJ2-2

CDR3nt: TGTGCCATCAGTGAGAGCGGACAGGGGGCCAATGAGCAGTTCTTC
CDR3aa: CAISESGQGANEQFF
abundance: once
v_gene: TRBV10-3
d_gene: TRBD1
j_gene: TRBJ2-1

CDR3nt: TGTGCCACCAGAGGGGGGGTAACAGATACGCAGTATTTT
CDR3aa: CATRGGVTDTQYF
abundance: -
v_gene: TRBV5-4
d_gene: -
j_gene: TRBJ2-3

CDR3nt: TGCGCCAGCAGCCAAGAATTAGCGGGGAGGGCTGGGGCCAACGTCCTGACTTTC
CDR3aa: CASSQELAGRAGANVLTF
abundance: -
v_gene: TRBV4-3
d_gene: TRBD2
j_gene: TRBJ2-6

CDR3nt: TGTGCCATCAGCTTATCAGAGAACACCGGGGAGCTGTTTTTT
CDR3aa: CAISLSENTGELFF
abundance: -
v_gene: TRBV10-3
d_gene: -
j_gene: TRBJ2-2

CDR3nt: TGTGCCAGCAGCTTAGGAGGCCCGACGGGGAACATTCAGTACTTC
CDR3aa: CASSLGGPTGNIQYF
abundance: -
v_gene: TRBV11-2
d_gene: -
j_gene: TRBJ2-4

CDR3nt: TGTGCCAGCAGCTTGGCCAGCGAGGGGAGGTCCTACGAGCAGTACTTC
CDR3aa: CASSLASEGRSYEQYF
abundance: -
v_gene: TRBV5-4
d_gene: -
j_gene: TRBJ2-7

CDR3nt: TGTGCCAGCAGCTATACAGCCCAAGAGACCCAGTACTTC
CDR3aa: CASSYTAQETQYF
abundance: -
v_gene: TRBV5-5
d_gene: -
j_gene: TRBJ2-5

CDR3nt: TGTGCCAGCAGCGTAGCCGGGACACTCTCACCCCTCCACTTT
CDR3aa: CASSVAGTLSPLHF
abundance: few
v_gene: TRBV9
d_gene: -
j_gene: TRBJ1-6

CDR3nt: TGTGCCAGCTCACCAGTCGCAAATGAGCAGTTCTTC
CDR3aa: CASSPVANEQFF
abundance: -
v_gene: TRBV18
d_gene: -
j_gene: TRBJ2-1

CDR3nt: TGTGCCAGCAGCTTCGACAGGGGTCCGCCAGATACGCAGTATTTT
CDR3aa: CASSFDRGPPDTQYF
abundance: -
v_gene: TRBV7-3
d_gene: TRBD1
j_gene: TRBJ2-3

CDR3nt: TGCGCCAGCAGCCGGACATCCGGGGAGCTGTTTTTT
CDR3aa: CASSRTSGELFF
abundance: -
v_gene: TRBV5-1
d_gene: -
j_gene: TRBJ2-2

CDR3nt: TGTGCCAGCAGCTTAGACGTGGGGTTGGGGCTTACCAACAATGAGCAGTTCTTC
CDR3aa: CASSLDVGLGLTNNEQFF
abundance: -
v_gene: TRBV11-3
d_gene: -
j_gene: TRBJ2-1

CDR3nt: TGTGCCAGCTCACCTGGACTAGCCGGATCCACAGATACGCAGTATTTT
CDR3aa: CASSPGLAGSTDTQYF
abundance: -
v_gene: TRBV18
d_gene: TRBD2
j_gene: TRBJ2-3

CDR3nt: TGTGCCAGCAGTGGCAGGGGGCGAAGTTACGAGCAGTACTTC
CDR3aa: CASSGRGRSYEQYF
abundance: -
v_gene: TRBV25-1
d_gene: TRBD1
j_gene: TRBJ2-7

CDR3nt: TGTGCCAGCAGCGCGGCCGGGCCCCTTCTTTTTCGGAATGAGCAGTTCTTC
CDR3aa: CASSAAGPLLFRNEQFF
abundance: -
v_gene: TRBV9
d_gene: -
j_gene: TRBJ2-1

CDR3nt: TGTGCCAGCTCAGCACAGGGGACCTACGAGCAGTACTTC
CDR3aa: CASSAQGTYEQYF
abundance: -
v_gene: TRBV18
d_gene: TRBD1
j_gene: TRBJ2-7

CDR3nt: TGTGCCAGCAGCTTAGGCCGCGGGGGGGCAAGAGATACGCAGTATTTT
CDR3aa: CASSLGRGGARDTQYF
abundance: -
v_gene: TRBV11-3
d_gene: TRBD2
j_gene: TRBJ2-3

CDR3nt: TGTGCCAGCAGCTTGCAGGGGGCAATCTATGGCTACACCTTC
CDR3aa: CASSLQGAIYGYTF
abundance: -
v_gene: TRBV5-8
d_gene: TRBD1
j_gene: TRBJ1-2

CDR3nt: TGTGCCAGCAGCCCTAGCAGACTAGCGGGGGGTGGCACAGATACGCAGTATTTT
CDR3aa: CASSPSRLAGGGTDTQYF
abundance: -
v_gene: TRBV7-2
d_gene: TRBD2
j_gene: TRBJ2-3

CDR3nt: TGTGCCACCAGCAGAGATTCGCAGCGAGTTGTCTTT
CDR3aa: CATSRDSQRVVF
abundance: -
v_gene: TRBV15
d_gene: -
j_gene: TRBJ1-1

CDR3nt: TGTGCCAGTAGTAGGGGGGGGCTCCAAGAGACCCAGTACTTC
CDR3aa: CASSRGGLQETQYF
abundance: -
v_gene: TRBV19
d_gene: -
j_gene: TRBJ2-5

CDR3nt: TGTGCCAGCAGCCAGAGAGGGACAGGGTATGGCTACACCTTC
CDR3aa: CASSQRGTGYGYTF
abundance: few
v_gene: TRBV7-8
d_gene: TRBD1
j_gene: TRBJ1-2

CDR3nt: TGTGCCAGCAGCTACAGGCTGAACACTGAAGCTTTCTTT
CDR3aa: CASSYRLNTEAFF
abundance: -
v_gene: TRBV6-5
d_gene: -
j_gene: TRBJ1-1

CDR3nt: TGTGCCAGCATCGTTACAGCGAACACTGAAGCTTTCTTT
CDR3aa: CASIVTANTEAFF
abundance: -
v_gene: TRBV2
d_gene: -
j_gene: TRBJ1-1

CDR3nt: TGCGCCAGCAGCCAAGAACAGACCAGATACAATGAGCAGTTCTTC
CDR3aa: CASSQEQTRYNEQFF
abundance: -
v_gene: TRBV4-1
d_gene: -
j_gene: TRBJ2-1

CDR3nt: TGTGCCAGCAGCTTAATAGGGGGGACAGGGCTCGCTTTCTTT
CDR3aa: CASSLIGGTGLAFF
abundance: -
v_gene: TRBV7-2
d_gene: TRBD1
j_gene: TRBJ1-1

CDR3nt: TGCGCCAGCAGCTTGTTCCCGGCCAGGGGTCCCCCAGAGACCCAGTACTTC
CDR3aa: CASSLFPARGPPETQYF
abundance: -
v_gene: TRBV5-1
d_gene: -
j_gene: TRBJ2-5

CDR3nt: TGTGCCAGCAGTTCAGGGCATTGGTGGGAAAAACTGTTTTTT
CDR3aa: CASSSGHWWEKLFF
abundance: -
v_gene: TRBV6-1
d_gene: -
j_gene: TRBJ1-4

CDR3nt: TGTGCCAGCAGCGCCGGGGCCCATCAGCCCCAGCATTTT
CDR3aa: CASSAGAHQPQHF
abundance: -
v_gene: TRBV9
d_gene: -
j_gene: TRBJ1-5

CDR3nt: TGTGCCAGCAGTTCCAACGCTTATACGCAGTATTTT
CDR3aa: CASSSNAYTQYF
abundance: -
v_gene: TRBV7-2
d_gene: -
j_gene: TRBJ2-3

CDR3nt: TGCGCCAGCATTGTACATAAAGCTTTCTTT
CDR3aa: CASIVHKAFF
abundance: few
v_gene: TRBV5-1
d_gene: -
j_gene: TRBJ1-1

CDR3nt: TGTGCCAGCAGCTTGGAACCCACGAACACCGGGGAGCTGTTTTTT
CDR3aa: CASSLEPTNTGELFF
abundance: -
v_gene: TRBV5-4
d_gene: -
j_gene: TRBJ2-2

CDR3nt: TGTGCCAGCTCCCCGACAGGGGTGGCTAATGAAAAACTGTTTTTT
CDR3aa: CASSPTGVANEKLFF
abundance: -
v_gene: TRBV18
d_gene: TRBD1
j_gene: TRBJ1-4

CDR3nt: TGTGCCAGCAGCGACTACGACACCGGGGAGCTGTTTTTT
CDR3aa: CASSDYDTGELFF
abundance: -
v_gene: TRBV9
d_gene: -
j_gene: TRBJ2-2

CDR3nt: TGTGCCAGCAGCGGATGGGCGGGACTCTCGAACACTGAAGCTTTCTTT
CDR3aa: CASSGWAGLSNTEAFF
abundance: -
v_gene: TRBV13
d_gene: -
j_gene: TRBJ1-1

CDR3nt: TGCAGTGCGGGAGGGTCAGATACGCAGTATTTT
CDR3aa: CSAGGSDTQYF
abundance: -
v_gene: TRBV20-1
d_gene: TRBD2
j_gene: TRBJ2-3

CDR3nt: TGTGCCAGCAGGTCTACTGTCTATGAGCAGTTCTTC
CDR3aa: CASRSTVYEQFF
abundance: -
v_gene: TRBV28
d_gene: -
j_gene: TRBJ2-1

CDR3nt: TGTGCCAGCAGTTTCGGGCAGAACTATGGCTACACCTTC
CDR3aa: CASSFGQNYGYTF
abundance: -
v_gene: TRBV28
d_gene: -
j_gene: TRBJ1-2

CDR3nt: TGTGCCAGCAGTTACTCGGGTATTGGGAGCTCCTACGAGCAGTACTTC
CDR3aa: CASSYSGIGSSYEQYF
abundance: -
v_gene: TRBV6-5
d_gene: -
j_gene: TRBJ2-7

CDR3nt: TGTGCCACCAGCAGAGATATGCGTGCGGGCGATGAGCAGTTCTTC
CDR3aa: CATSRDMRAGDEQFF
abundance: -
v_gene: TRBV15
d_gene: -
j_gene: TRBJ2-1